The 20 T cell receptor beta chains reported below all come from one sample, sequenced in a study of shared clonotypes between healthy human individuals. Assay: immunoSEQ multiplex PCR; the TCRdb copy retains only in-frame clones and omits some. Here the sample spans fewer than 550,000 clones, about 80% being singletons. Sequencing used PBMCs. The origin of the receptors is a middle-aged woman in good health. Some clones in this sample may be carry-over from other donors' samples.

This clone has only one observation. This chain links TRBV28 with TRBJ2-2; D is possibly TRBD1 (6 bases). Germline CDR1 MDHEN, CDR2 SYDVKM. CDR3 length: 15 residues. Between the trimmed V and J ends, which lost 6 bases and 6 bases, there was a span of 17 bases. For the CDR3, the DNA is TGTGCCAGCAGCTTCGCAGGGGCCCCCGCCGGGGAGCTGTTTTTT. Protein product: CASSFAGAPAGELFF.

The chain employs TRBV6-5 and TRBJ1-3, with D tentatively TRBD1 (5 bases). There are 15 residues in the CDR3. V was clipped by 5 bases and J by 3 bases, with 14 bases between them. CDR1 is MNHEY and CDR2 is SVGAGI in the germline V gene. CDR3 sequence reads: CASSRGGLFGNTIYF. DNA for the CDR3: TGTGCCAGCAGTCGGGGCGGATTGTTTGGAAACACCATATATTTT.

The chain recombines TRBV15 with TRBJ2-5; 7 nucleotides match TRBD1. J lost 3 bases, V lost 4 bases, and 5 bases had no gene match. Germline CDR1 and CDR2: LNHNV and YYDKDF (reference sequence). The CDR3 length is 14 residues. CDR3 sequence: CATSTGTVKETQYF. The DNA of the CDR3 is TGTGCCACCAGCACCGGGACAGTTAAAGAGACCCAGTACTTC.

The V gene is TRBV29-1, the J gene TRBJ1-4; TRBD1 is a possible D gene (6 bases). The length of the CDR3 is 15 residues. Trimming pared 6 bases from V and 3 bases from J, leaving 17 bases between. Germline CDR1 reads SQVTM; CDR2 reads ANQGSEA. The CDR3 loop reads CSVQQGRGANEKLFF. CDR3 sequence (DNA): TGCAGCGTCCAACAGGGACGGGGGGCTAATGAAAAACTGTTTTTT.

The genes are TRBV27 and TRBJ1-1; 10 nucleotides match TRBD1. The CDR3 is made up of 13 amino acids. Trimming at V came to 5 bases and at J to 11 bases, leaving 8 bases not matched to a gene. Germline assignment: CDR1 MNHEY and CDR2 SMNVEV (reference sequence). CDR3 sequence reads: CASSARQGARAFF. The CDR3 nucleotides are TGTGCCAGCAGTGCCCGACAGGGGGCAAGGGCTTTCTTT.

The V and J genes are TRBV4-3 and TRBJ1-3; 7 nucleotides align to TRBD1. The V gene end was trimmed by 3 bases and the J gene end by 0 bases; junction bases not matched to a gene: 5. The CDR3 runs to 16 residues. Looked up from germline, CDR1 is LGHNA and CDR2 is YSLEER. The CDR3 DNA reads TGCGCCAGCAGCCAGGCAGGGGGAGGCTCTGGAAACACCATATATTTT. It translates to CASSQAGGGSGNTIYF.

A word on this clone: This may stem from a read error, because a much larger clone lies one nucleotide away. V gene TRBV7-8 combines with J gene TRBJ1-1, with 7 bases aligning to TRBD1. With V trimmed by 6 bases and J by 1 base, 2 bases remained unmatched. The CDR3 is 13 amino acids. CDR1 and CDR2 from the germline V gene are SGHVS and FQNEAQ. The CDR3 reads CASSRQGNTEAFF. The CDR3 DNA follows: TGTGCCAGCAGTCGACAGGGGAACACTGAAGCTTTCTTT.

The chain combines TRBV21-1 with TRBJ2-7; the DNA was not compared with TRBD2, the D call given in the table. TRBV21-1 is noted as a pseudogene. This CDR3 contains 14 residues. CDR3 sequence (DNA): TGTGCCAGCAGCAAAGTCTGGGGAGCCCACGAGCAGTACTTC. This translates into CASSKVWGAHEQYF.

The chain has TRBV6-5 and TRBJ2-7, with TRBD1 as a possible D gene (6 bases). Trimming left V 5 bases short and J 2 bases short, with 13 bases between. Per the germline V gene, CDR1 is MNHEY and CDR2 is SVGAGI. The CDR3 totals 14 residues. The CDR3 protein is CASSPTGTTYEQYF. For the CDR3, the DNA is TGTGCCAGCAGTCCCACGGGGACAACCTACGAGCAGTACTTC.

This chain uses TRBV5-1 with TRBJ1-2, with TRBD1 as a possible D gene (5 bases). V was pared by 4 bases and J by 4 bases, with 14 bases between. Germline values: CDR1 SGHRS, CDR2 YFSETQ. The CDR3 has 14 amino acids. The CDR3 region has the DNA TGCGCCAGCAGCCCCCCCGCCGGGGGCTATGGCTACACCTTC. Translated, it gives CASSPPAGGYGYTF.

Turning to this clone: Germline and junction disagree at one end, which may indicate a read error. Here the CDR3 reads CASRIPTGGGWTGELFF. Here the CDR3 DNA reads TGTGCTAGCAGGATACCCACGGGGGGCGGTTGGACCGGGGAGCTGTTTTTT. This chain connects TRBV7-7 to TRBJ2-2; D is possibly TRBD2 (7 bases). The CDR3 is 17 amino acids. The germline CDR1 and CDR2 sequences are SSHAT and FNYEAQ (reference sequence). Together with reference TRBV7-7 and TRBJ2-2, the CDR3 gives the full variable domain: GAGVSQSPRYKVTKRGQDVTLRCDPISSHATLYWYQQALGQGPEFLTYFNYEAQPDKSGLPSDRFSAERPEGSISTLTIQRTEQRDSAMYRCASRIPTGGGWTGELFFGEGSRLTVL.

The V call is TRBV28, the J call TRBJ2-5; tentative D call: TRBD1 (6 bases). V was shortened by 6 bases and J by 14 bases, with 25 bases between the two germline ends. Germline values: CDR1 MDHEN, CDR2 SYDVKM. This CDR3 is built from 14 residues. CDR3 amino acids: CASRSGTRSRTFYF. The CDR3 nucleotides read TGTGCCAGCAGGTCCGGGACACGAAGTAGGACCTTCTACTTC.

Concerning this clone itself: This may be a read error: a much more frequent sequence differs by one nucleotide. CDR3 sequence: CASSLDRDTEAFF. As DNA, the CDR3 is TGTGCCAGCAGCTTGGACAGGGACACTGAAGCTTTCTTT. The chain couples TRBV5-4 to TRBJ1-1; weak D call: TRBD1 (6 bases). V lost 0 bases, J lost 3 bases, and 6 bases lay in between. The germline V gene has CDR1 SGHNT and CDR2 YYREEE (reference sequence). The CDR3 length is 13 residues. The variable domain in full, with the rest retrieved from reference TRBV5-4 and TRBJ1-1, is ETGVTQSPTHLIKTRGQQVTLRCSSQSGHNTVSWYQQALGQGPQFIFQYYREEENGRGNFPPRFSGLQFPNYSSELNVNALELDDSALYLCASSLDRDTEAFFGQGTRLTVV.

The V call is TRBV11-2, the J call TRBJ1-4, with a possible D match to TRBD1 (5 bases). The CDR3 length is 11 residues. The germline V gene has CDR1 SGHAT and CDR2 FQNNGV. The germline V and J ends were trimmed by 6 bases and 7 bases, with 6 bases remaining between them. For the CDR3, the DNA is TGTGCCAGCAGGGGGGGTGAAAAACTGTTTTTT. It specifies CASRGGEKLFF. Looking up the rest from reference TRBV11-2 and TRBJ1-4 gives the full variable domain: EAGVAQSPRYKIIEKRQSVAFWCNPISGHATLYWYQQILGQGPKLLIQFQNNGVVDDSQLPKDRFSAERLKGVDSTLKIQPAKLEDSAVYLCASRGGEKLFFGSGTQLSVL.

This clone appeared once. The chain couples TRBV7-2 to TRBJ2-3, with TRBD2 matching over 8 bases. The germline V gene has CDR1 SGHTA and CDR2 FQGNSA. The CDR3 has 17 residues. Trimming cost V 1 base and J 5 bases; bases outside gene matches: 11. Here the CDR3 reads CASSLVGSGTLRDTQYF. The CDR3 DNA is TGTGCCAGCAGCTTAGTAGGTAGCGGGACCTTGAGAGATACGCAGTATTTT.

The chain recombines TRBV5-1 with TRBJ2-5; D might be TRBD2 (6 bases). The DNA end lines up better with TRBJ2-7; the J call may be wrong. This CDR3 contains 14 residues. Germline V gives CDR1 SGHRS, CDR2 YFSETQ. The CDR3 nucleotides are TGCGCCAGCAGCTATGATAGCGGAGATTACGAGCAGTACTTC. Its translation is CASSYDSGDYEQYF.

A few counts support this clone. The gene calls are TRBV7-2 and TRBJ2-5, with TRBD1 matching 11 bases. With V trimmed by 5 bases and J by 0 bases, 11 bases remained unmatched. Germline V gives CDR1 SGHTA, CDR2 FQGNSA. This CDR3 comprises 18 residues. The CDR3 sequence is CASSTLGTGGENQETQYF. In DNA form, the CDR3 reads TGTGCCAGCAGCACTTTGGGGACAGGGGGGGAAAACCAAGAGACCCAGTACTTC.

The chain uses TRBV19 and TRBJ2-3; D possibly corresponds to TRBD2 (5 bases). Trimming stripped 5 bases from V and 1 base from J, with 10 bases between. Germline assignment: CDR1 LNHDA and CDR2 SQIVND (reference sequence). CDR3 length: 14 residues. CDR3 in amino acids: CASSPRLRTDTQYF. DNA for the CDR3: TGTGCCAGTAGTCCCCGACTACGCACAGATACGCAGTATTTT.

The V call is TRBV4-2, the J call TRBJ2-5; the match to TRBD2 covers 14 bases. The junction had 8 bases not matched to a gene; V was cut back by 6 bases and J by 5 bases. Germline V gene data show CDR1 as LGHNA and CDR2 as YNFKEQ. The CDR3 contains 16 residues. CDR3 bases: TGTGCCAGCAGGGCGACTAGCGGGAGGGCCAGGGAGACCCAGTACTTC. Encoded protein: CASRATSGRARETQYF.

The chain uses TRBV15 and TRBJ1-4; D gene uncertain. Germline lookup yields CDR1 LNHNV and CDR2 YYDKDF (reference sequence). The germline V and J ends were trimmed by 1 base and 8 bases, with 14 bases remaining between them. This CDR3 is built from 15 residues. The CDR3, as DNA: TGTGCCACCAGCAGAGGAGGGCAGCCTGGGGAAAAACTGTTTTTT. This gives the protein CATSRGGQPGEKLFF.